These T cell receptor beta chains were read from a single sample in a study of glioma-infiltrating T cells. In TCRdb, the multiplex PCR reads were re-called with MiXCR into one record per CDR3 protein. The sample lists about 210,000 distinct CDR3 sequences; about 31% were seen once. Material for sequencing was glioma tissue, nonneoplastic brain tissue, or PBMCs (not recorded which). Receptors were obtained from a human donor with low-grade glioma or glioblastoma, undergoing nonglioma brain surgery, or in good health (not recorded which). The conserved cysteine and the conserved F or W are not part of the CDR3 here.

TRBV7-2,TRBJ2-5,ASSLKGLVSGRRGETQY
TRBV6-6,TRBJ1-1,ASRSTGGAGPEAF
TRBV5-1,TRBJ1-1,ASSRLGGTEAF
TRBV29-1,TRBJ1-4,SVARQGTDEKLF
TRBV19,TRBJ1-2,ASIRRHRDKYGYT
TRBV6-6,TRBJ1-1,SNRLQGKAEAF
TRBV20-1,TRBJ2-7,SGRPGLGPYEQY
TRBV20-1,TRBJ2-7,SARGELAGYEQY
TRBV7-2,TRBJ2-7,ASSLGAEDCGQY
TRBV18,TRBJ1-2,ASSPGEGYT
TRBV7-2,TRBJ2-5,ASSRFPGQGMGTQY
TRBV7-9,TRBJ2-3,ASSGGAGVLIDTQY
TRBV18,TRBJ2-5,ASSPPALAGETQY
TRBV20-1,TRBJ2-3,RARGGSGRTDTQY
TRBV9,TRBJ1-2,ASSRGGQNYGYT
TRBV6-1,TRBJ2-3,ASRHSGGLDTQY
TRBV12-3/TRBV12-4,TRBJ1-4,ASSIRTDEKLF